This TCR beta chain appears in the sequencing data of a study of control samples from healthy donors and cancer patients. Profiling relied on immunoSEQ multiplex PCR, and the TCRdb table lists in-frame clones only, not all of them. The table includes about 55,000 clones, 95% to 96% detected once. The CDR3 consists of 14 residues. CDR1 and CDR2 from the germline V gene are MNHEY and SMNVEV (reference sequence). The V gene end was trimmed by 4 bases and the J gene end by 8 bases; junction bases not matched to a gene: 6. This receptor was obtained from a woman under 40 in good health. The sequenced sample was blood. This chain links TRBV27 with TRBJ1-4, with 8 bases fitting TRBD1. The CDR3 coding sequence is TGTGCCAGCAGTTCGACAGGGGTTCACGAAAAACTGTTTTTT. It yields the protein CASSSTGVHEKLFF. The whole variable domain, remainder taken from reference TRBV27 and TRBJ1-4, is EAQVTQNPRYLITVTGKKLTVTCSQNMNHEYMSWYRQDPGLGLRQIYYSMNVEVTDKGDVPEGYKVSRKEKRNFPLILESPSPNQTSLYFCASSSTGVHEKLFFGSGTQLSVL.